Presented here are 26 T cell receptor beta chains from one specimen sequenced in a study of memory CD4+ T cells and cytomegalovirus serostatus. Using immunoSEQ multiplex PCR, the repertoire was profiled, and TCRdb retains in-frame clones only, with some absent. The sample contains about 39,000 clones, roughly 80% of which appear only once. Single viable CD3+CD4+CD8-CD45RO+ cells were sorted as the memory CD4+ T cells. Sequencing was performed on memory CD4+ T cells from blood. Receptors originate from an adult in good health and CMV-seronegative.

The V gene is TRBV6-1, the J gene TRBJ1-1; a possible D gene is TRBD1 (5 bases). The CDR3 has 11 residues. Between the trimmed V and J ends, which lost 10 bases and 11 bases, there was a span of 17 bases. CDR1 is MNHNS and CDR2 is SASEGT in the germline V gene. The CDR3 coding sequence is TGTGCCATCAGGGACTTCCGAGAGGCTTTCTTT. Translated, it gives CAIRDFREAFF.

The chain has TRBV18 and TRBJ1-5; no definite D call. The CDR3 runs to 13 residues. V lost 6 bases and J 0 bases, leaving 6 bases between the germline ends. CDR1 is KGHSH, CDR2 LQKENI, per germline. The CDR3 DNA is TGTGCCAGCTCGCAGACTAGCAATCAGCCCCAGCATTTT. It yields the protein CASSQTSNQPQHF.

The CDR3 DNA reads as TGTGCCTGGAAAGCGGATCCGAACACCGGGGAGCTGTTTTTT. Its translation: CAWKADPNTGELFF. The genes are TRBV30 and TRBJ2-2; possible D gene TRBD2, 5 bases. The CDR3 spans 14 residues. Germline CDR1 and CDR2: GTSNPN and SVGIG (reference sequence). V shed 4 bases and J shed 0 bases, with 9 bases lying between them.

The chain has TRBV4-2 and TRBJ1-6, with D perhaps TRBD1 (5 bases). Germline CDR1 reads LGHNA; CDR2 reads YNFKEQ. The CDR3 is 15 residues long. V lost 1 base and J 9 bases, leaving 13 bases between the germline ends. This chain's CDR3 is CASSQVGGDGSPLHF. The CDR3 region has the DNA TGTGCCAGCAGCCAAGTAGGCGGGGACGGTTCACCCCTCCACTTT.

This clone occurred a few times. The chain links TRBV7-9 to TRBJ1-2; D is perhaps TRBD1 (5 bases). Germline values: CDR1 SEHNR, CDR2 FQNEAQ (reference sequence). CDR3 size: 14 residues. Trimming shortened V by 0 bases and J by 3 bases, and 8 bases separated the two germline ends. The CDR3 nucleotides are TGTGCCAGCAGCTTAGCGGAGGGGTACTATGGCTACACCTTC. Translation gives CASSLAEGYYGYTF.

This clone turned up a few times. CDR3 nucleotides: TGTGCTAGTGGTTTAACGCGACAGCCGGGGGTCTCTGGAAACACCATATATTTT. This translates into CASGLTRQPGVSGNTIYF. The chain couples TRBV12-5 to TRBJ1-3; a possible D gene is TRBD1 (5 bases). V was clipped by 3 bases and J by 0 bases, with 18 bases between them. The CDR3 runs 18 residues. Germline values: CDR1 LGHNT, CDR2 FRNRAP.

The chain carries TRBV10-3 and TRBJ2-3; a weak D match, TRBD2 (6 bases). This CDR3 comprises 12 residues. Germline V gives CDR1 ENHRY, CDR2 SYGVKD. V was clipped by 8 bases and J by 2 bases, with 8 bases between them. CDR3: CAIRGYTDTQYF. CDR3 coding DNA: TGTGCCATCCGGGGGTACACAGATACGCAGTATTTT.

The chain joins TRBV7-2 to TRBJ2-4; maybe TRBD2 (5 bases). CDR1 is SGHTA, CDR2 FQGNSA, per germline. The ends were cut back, 1 base at V and 0 bases at J, with 16 bases in the middle. This CDR3 has 18 amino acids. The CDR3 sequence is CASSLDTDTRVAKNIQYF. Here the CDR3 DNA reads TGTGCCAGCAGCTTAGATACAGATACTAGAGTAGCCAAAAACATTCAGTACTTC.

The CDR3 region has the DNA TGTGCCTGGAGTGATGACTTTGGGGCTAATGAAAAACTGTTTTTT. It is translated as CAWSDDFGANEKLFF. The chain couples TRBV30 to TRBJ1-4; D is undetermined. CDR3 size: 15 residues. Trimming took 1 base from V and 3 from J, leaving 12 bases between them. In germline, CDR1 is GTSNPN, CDR2 SVGIG (reference sequence). Based on the CDR3 plus reference TRBV30 and TRBJ1-4, the full variable domain is SQTIHQWPATLVQPVGSPLSLECTVEGTSNPNLYWYRQAAGRGLQLLFYSVGIGQISSEVPQNLSASRPQDRQFILSSKKLLLSDSGFYLCAWSDDFGANEKLFFGSGTQLSVL.

The genes are TRBV12-5 and TRBJ1-1, with 9 bases that match TRBD1. Looked up from germline, CDR1 is LGHNT and CDR2 is FRNRAP. J gave up 1 base and V 5 bases, and 2 bases lay outside the gene matches. The CDR3 loop spans 14 amino acids. The CDR3 loop is CASGPDRGNTEAFF. The CDR3 coding sequence is TGTGCTAGTGGTCCGGACAGGGGGAACACTGAAGCTTTCTTT.

The chain links TRBV7-2 to TRBJ1-1; 9 nucleotides align to TRBD1. The CDR3 contains 15 residues. Germline assignment: CDR1 SGHTA and CDR2 FQGNSA. Trimming removed 1 base from V and 2 bases from J; junction bases left unmatched: 2. CDR3 protein: CASSLGDRDNTEAFF. For the CDR3, the DNA is TGTGCCAGCAGCTTAGGGGACAGGGATAACACTGAAGCTTTCTTT.

This chain connects TRBV7-2 to TRBJ1-3; 8 bases agree with TRBD1. Germline V gives CDR1 SGHTA, CDR2 FQGNSA. V was pared by 1 base and J by 0 bases, with 8 bases of the junction left unmatched. The CDR3 sequence is 18 residues long. CDR3 protein: CASSLGGQVGSSGNTIYF. DNA for the CDR3: TGTGCCAGCAGCTTAGGGGGACAGGTGGGGAGCTCTGGAAACACCATATATTTT.

The gene calls are TRBV5-1 and TRBJ1-1; 7 bases match TRBD1. The CDR3 extends over 14 amino acids. Germline assignment: CDR1 SGHRS and CDR2 YFSETQ. The J segment lost 4 bases and the V segment lost 6 bases, leaving 9 bases of the junction unmatched. The CDR3: CASTLGAGGTEAFF. The CDR3 region has the DNA TGCGCCAGCACCCTCGGCGCAGGGGGCACTGAAGCTTTCTTT.

This sequence joins TRBV23-1 and TRBJ2-1, with 7 bases aligning to TRBD1. TRBV23-1 is marked as an open reading frame, function uncertain. V shed 4 bases, J shed 8 bases, and the junction held 20 bases outside the gene matches. The CDR3 contains 18 residues. This CDR3 is CASSLLTDTVLGQDEQFF. Here the CDR3 DNA reads TGCGCCAGCAGTCTACTGACAGACACCGTACTCGGACAGGATGAGCAGTTCTTC.

This chain joins TRBV5-1 and TRBJ1-2; D may be TRBD1 (5 bases). Germline assignment: CDR1 SGHRS and CDR2 YFSETQ. The CDR3 totals 12 residues. Trimming pared 5 bases from V and 7 bases from J, leaving 12 bases between. The DNA for the CDR3 is TGCGCCAGCAGTGTGCAGGGCTCTGGCTACACCTTC. It yields the protein CASSVQGSGYTF. The variable domain in full, with the rest retrieved from reference TRBV5-1 and TRBJ1-2, is KAGVTQTPRYLIKTRGQQVTLSCSPISGHRSVSWYQQTPGQGLQFLFEYFSETQRNKGNFPGRFSGRQFSNSRSEMNVSTLELGDSALYLCASSVQGSGYTFGSGTRLTVV.

There are a few counts of this clone. The chain carries TRBV5-1 and TRBJ1-2; D ambiguous. V lost 4 bases, J lost 4 bases, and 20 bases lay in between. From germline, CDR1 is SGHRS and CDR2 YFSETQ. CDR3 length: 16 amino acids. CDR3 bases: TGCGCCAGCAGCCCCAGGACTCTAAACTTCACCTATGGCTACACCTTC. It translates to CASSPRTLNFTYGYTF.

This chain links TRBV6-5 with TRBJ1-1; TRBD1 matches 9 bases. Germline V gives CDR1 MNHEY, CDR2 SVGAGI. The CDR3 is made up of 15 amino acids. V gave up 6 bases and J gave up 5 bases; unmatched junction bases: 10. This CDR3 is CASSPTGGAGTEAFF. The CDR3 DNA sequence: TGTGCCAGCAGCCCTACAGGGGGCGCAGGTACTGAAGCTTTCTTT.

This sequence joins TRBV29-1 and TRBJ1-4; D not certain. The CDR3 is 11 amino acids. Germline CDR1 is SQVTM and CDR2 is ANQGSEA. V was clipped by 3 bases and J by 8 bases, with 7 bases between them. The DNA for the CDR3 is TGCAGCGTTGAGTTAGGAGAAAAACTGTTTTTT. Residues: CSVELGEKLFF.

The gene calls are TRBV5-1 and TRBJ1-5; 9 positions match TRBD1. V gave up 0 bases and J gave up 5 bases; unmatched junction bases: 3. Germline CDR1 and CDR2: SGHRS and YFSETQ. This CDR3 spans 15 amino acids. The chain's CDR3 is CASSLAGQGHQPQHF. DNA for the CDR3: TGCGCCAGCAGCTTGGCCGGACAGGGGCATCAGCCCCAGCATTTT.

This sequence joins TRBV6-6 and TRBJ1-3; D might be TRBD1 (6 bases). Trimming left V 0 bases short and J 8 bases short, with 17 bases between. The CDR3 length is 16 residues. Germline V CDR1 and CDR2: MNHNY, SVGAGI (reference sequence). The CDR3 nucleotides are TGTGCCAGCAGTTACTCTACCGGGGGGCGCGGGGACACCATATATTTT. Translation: CASSYSTGGRGDTIYF.

There are a few counts of this clone. This chain links TRBV7-3 with TRBJ2-2; TRBD1 matches 7 bases. This CDR3 contains 15 residues. J gave up 3 bases and V 5 bases, and 6 bases lay outside the gene matches. Germline-derived CDR1 and CDR2 are SGHTA and FQGTGA. The CDR3 sequence is CASSRDRADTGELFF. As DNA, the CDR3 is TGTGCCAGCAGCCGCGACAGGGCGGACACCGGGGAGCTGTTTTTT.

The chain is built from TRBV10-3 and TRBJ2-3; TRBD2 matches at 9 bases. The CDR3 has 16 residues. CDR1 and CDR2 (germline): ENHRY, SYGVKD. The V segment lost 2 bases and the J segment 0 bases; nucleotides outside the gene matches: 3. The CDR3 spells CAISEETSGSTDTQYF. CDR3 nucleotide sequence: TGTGCCATCAGTGAGGAGACTAGCGGAAGCACAGATACGCAGTATTTT.

This chain links TRBV7-9 with TRBJ2-7; D perhaps matches TRBD1 (6 bases). The germline CDR1 and CDR2 sequences are SEHNR and FQNEAQ (reference sequence). The V end lost 2 bases, the J end lost 2 bases, and 13 bases lay between the germline ends. This CDR3 spans 15 amino acids. The CDR3 bases are TGTGCCAGCAGCTTAAAGGGGGACGGTACCTACGAGCAGTACTTC. As protein: CASSLKGDGTYEQYF.

The genes are TRBV6-5 and TRBJ2-1; TRBD1 agrees at 8 bases. The CDR3 totals 14 residues. Trimming removed 10 bases from V and 0 bases from J; junction bases left unmatched: 5. Germline-derived CDR1 and CDR2 are MNHEY and SVGAGI. The CDR3 coding sequence is TGTGCCACCGCAGGGGGCCTCTCCTACAATGAGCAGTTCTTC. As protein: CATAGGLSYNEQFF.

The V and J genes are TRBV5-1 and TRBJ1-6; D not resolved. Trimming cost V 4 bases and J 6 bases, with 14 bases left between them. Per the germline V gene, CDR1 is SGHRS and CDR2 is YFSETQ. The CDR3 runs 15 residues. The CDR3 is CASSLGGDFNSPLHF. CDR3 sequence (DNA): TGCGCCAGCAGCCTCGGCGGGGATTTTAATTCACCCCTCCACTTT.

V is TRBV10-3 and J is TRBJ1-1; the D is unclear. V was cut by 3 bases and J by 6 bases, with 5 bases left in between. The germline CDR1 and CDR2 sequences are ENHRY and SYGVKD. The CDR3 is made up of 11 amino acids. The chain's CDR3 is CAISDFAEAFF. The CDR3 region has the DNA TGTGCCATCAGTGATTTCGCTGAAGCTTTCTTT.